These 26 T cell receptor beta chains were sequenced from one sample in a study of T cell responses to AZD1222 COVID-19 vaccine. The assay was immunoSEQ multiplex PCR, and TCRdb's table has in-frame clones only and misses some. The data show some 130,000 clones, around 90% seen once. The sample in question was peripheral blood, obtained on day 0 of MenACWY control vaccination. The receptor set was obtained from an adult in good health.

The genes are TRBV7-9 and TRBJ2-7; TRBD1 matches at 12 bases. V lost 8 bases, J lost 6 bases, and 5 bases stayed unmatched. The CDR3 totals 13 residues. Germline V CDR1 and CDR2: SEHNR, FQNEAQ (reference sequence). The CDR3, as DNA: TGTGCCAGCTGCGGGACAGGGGGCCTCGAGCAGTACTTC. Translation gives CASCGTGGLEQYF.

This sequence joins TRBV5-1 and TRBJ2-3, with 15 bases identical to TRBD2. Trimming removed 4 bases from V and 7 bases from J; junction bases left unmatched: 10. CDR1 is SGHRS, CDR2 YFSETQ, per germline. The CDR3 runs 17 residues. CDR3 nucleotide sequence: TGCGCCAGCAGCGACGCTGGGACTAGCGGGAGGTTACATACGCAGTATTTT. As protein: CASSDAGTSGRLHTQYF.

This CDR3 reads CASSLSAGPYF. In nucleotides, the CDR3 is TGTGCCAGCAGTTTAAGCGCAGGGCCGTACTTC. This rearrangement joins TRBV28 to TRBJ2-7; tentative D call: TRBD1 (5 bases). The germline V gene encodes CDR1 MDHEN and CDR2 SYDVKM. Trimming shortened V by 2 bases and J by 12 bases, and 11 bases separated the two germline ends. The CDR3 has 11 residues.

This sequence joins TRBV4-1 and TRBJ2-1; D unresolved. Germline CDR1 reads MGHRA; CDR2 reads YSYEKL. CDR3 length: 16 residues. The V end was cut by 0 bases, the J end by 2 bases, with 11 bases between. CDR3 sequence (DNA): TGCGCCAGCAGCCAAGATTCCGGTGATCCCTACAATGAGCAGTTCTTC. Translation gives CASSQDSGDPYNEQFF.

The chain carries TRBV7-2 and TRBJ2-1; 11 bases align to TRBD2. CDR1 is SGHTA, CDR2 FQGNSA, per germline. This CDR3 is 15 amino acids long. With V trimmed by 4 bases and J by 8 bases, 7 bases remained unmatched. CDR3 DNA sequence: TGTGCCAGCAGCTGGATGGGACTAGCGGCCGATGAGCAGTTCTTC. Its translation: CASSWMGLAADEQFF. The whole variable domain, remainder taken from reference TRBV7-2 and TRBJ2-1, is GAGVSQSPSNKVTEKGKDVELRCDPISGHTALYWYRQSLGQGLEFLIYFQGNSAPDKSGLPSDRFSAERTGGSVSTLTIQRTQQEDSAVYLCASSWMGLAADEQFFGPGTRLTVL.

The chain joins TRBV5-1 to TRBJ2-7; 11 positions match TRBD1. CDR3 size: 14 residues. The germline CDR1 and CDR2 sequences are SGHRS and YFSETQ. With V trimmed by 3 bases and J by 4 bases, 3 bases remained unmatched. The CDR3 sequence: CASSSRDRGYEQYF. CDR3 DNA sequence: TGCGCCAGCAGCTCCAGGGACAGGGGGTACGAGCAGTACTTC.

The genes are TRBV25-1 and TRBJ1-2; 7 bases line up with TRBD1. CDR1 and CDR2 (germline): MGHDK, SYGVNS. The V gene end was trimmed by 1 base and the J gene end by 7 bases; junction bases not matched to a gene: 6. The CDR3 consists of 14 residues. DNA of the CDR3: TGTGCCAGCAGTGAATTACGACAGGGTAGTGGCTACACCTTC. Translating gives CASSELRQGSGYTF.

The V and J genes are TRBV27 and TRBJ1-5; 10 nucleotides match TRBD1. The CDR3 runs to 16 residues. V lost 1 base to trimming and J lost 6 bases; unmatched junction nucleotides: 6. Germline V gives CDR1 MNHEY, CDR2 SMNVEV (reference sequence). Here the CDR3 DNA reads TGTGCCAGCAGTTTATTTTGGGACAGGGGCCGTCAGCCCCAGCATTTT. Protein product: CASSLFWDRGRQPQHF.

The chain links TRBV7-6 to TRBJ1-4; 7 bases are a match to TRBD1. Germline values: CDR1 SGHVS, CDR2 FNYEAQ. The ends lost 2 bases at V and 3 bases at J; junction bases unmatched: 9. This CDR3 contains 17 residues. The DNA for the CDR3 is TGTGCCAGCAGCTTACTTCCTAGACAGGGACCTAATGAAAAACTGTTTTTT. Its translation: CASSLLPRQGPNEKLFF.

The V gene is TRBV4-1, the J gene TRBJ2-1, with D tentatively TRBD1 or TRBD2 (5 bases each). Germline values: CDR1 MGHRA, CDR2 YSYEKL. This CDR3 comprises 16 residues. V lost 4 bases to trimming and J lost 8 bases, with 21 bases between them. DNA of the CDR3: TGCGCCAGCAGCCCCGGCCGGCCAGGGTTGGACTATGAGCAGTTCTTC. It yields the protein CASSPGRPGLDYEQFF.

V gene TRBV7-6 combines with J gene TRBJ2-5, with 9 bases that match TRBD2. In germline, CDR1 is SGHVS, CDR2 FNYEAQ. The ends lost 1 base at V and 5 bases at J; junction bases unmatched: 8. CDR3 size: 16 residues. The CDR3 DNA reads as TGTGCCAGCAGCTTAGAGGGTAGCGGGGGCCGGGAGACCCAGTACTTC. This sequence encodes CASSLEGSGGRETQYF.

The rearrangement uses TRBV6-4 and TRBJ1-1; D is perhaps TRBD1 (5 bases). V was clipped by 5 bases and J by 1 base, with 8 bases between them. Germline V gene lookup returns CDR1 MRHNA and CDR2 SNTAGT. The CDR3 has 13 amino acids. The CDR3: CASSLTENTEAFF. The CDR3 DNA reads TGTGCCAGCAGTTTGACAGAGAACACTGAAGCTTTCTTT.

This CDR3 is CASRTGELEFF. CDR3 nucleotides: TGTGCCAGCAGGACAGGGGAACTGGAGTTCTTC. The gene calls are TRBV6-6 and TRBJ2-1; 8 nucleotides align to TRBD1. The CDR3 sequence is 11 residues long. CDR1 is MNHNY, CDR2 SVGAGI, per germline (reference sequence). With V trimmed by 6 bases and J by 14 bases, 6 bases remained unmatched.

The rearrangement links TRBV9 to TRBJ2-1, with TRBD1 matching over 8 bases. The length of the CDR3 is 13 residues. Germline CDR1 SGDLS, CDR2 YYNGEE. The V segment lost 1 base and the J segment 10 bases; nucleotides outside the gene matches: 4. CDR3 DNA sequence: TGTGCCAGCAGCGTACTTGACAGGGGCGAGCAGTTCTTC. It translates to CASSVLDRGEQFF.

This rearrangement joins TRBV30 to TRBJ1-1; D is uncertain. In germline, CDR1 is GTSNPN, CDR2 SVGIG (reference sequence). The CDR3 has 11 residues. V shed 3 bases and J shed 1 base, with 3 bases lying between them. CDR3 residues: CAWRKNTEAFF. The CDR3 coding sequence is TGTGCCTGGAGGAAGAACACTGAAGCTTTCTTT.

This clone has only a few counts. V and J are TRBV7-9 and TRBJ2-3; D is tentatively TRBD1 or TRBD2 (6 bases each). Germline CDR1 and CDR2: SEHNR and FQNEAQ (reference sequence). The CDR3 contains 14 residues. V was clipped by 5 bases and J by 0 bases, with 9 bases between them. The CDR3 DNA sequence: TGTGCCAGCAGCCAGGGGACTAGCACAGATACGCAGTATTTT. Protein sequence: CASSQGTSTDTQYF.

The chain couples TRBV28 to TRBJ2-7; TRBD2 matches 10 bases. V was pared by 3 bases and J by 4 bases, with 6 bases of the junction left unmatched. In germline, CDR1 is MDHEN, CDR2 SYDVKM. CDR3 length: 15 amino acids. The CDR3 here is CASSLWPSGSYEQYF. The CDR3 DNA reads as TGTGCCAGCAGTTTGTGGCCTAGCGGGAGTTACGAGCAGTACTTC.

This clone has only one observation. V usage is TRBV11-1 and J usage is TRBJ1-2, with a possible D match to TRBD1 (6 bases). This CDR3 has 13 residues. Per the germline V gene, CDR1 is SGHAT and CDR2 is FQDESV (reference sequence). V lost 5 bases, J lost 4 bases, and 11 bases lay in between. As DNA, the CDR3 is TGTGCCAGCAGCCGCACAGGGATCTATGGCTACACCTTC. Amino acid sequence: CASSRTGIYGYTF.

The chain carries TRBV5-1 and TRBJ2-7; possibly TRBD1 or TRBD2 for D (5 bases each). CDR1 and CDR2 from the germline V gene are SGHRS and YFSETQ. The V end lost 4 bases, the J end lost 5 bases, and 16 bases lay between the germline ends. CDR3 length equals 14 residues. DNA for the CDR3: TGCGCCAGCAGCGGGGGACCCCCGGGCGACGAGCAGTACTTC. Translated: CASSGGPPGDEQYF.

The chain links TRBV10-1 to TRBJ2-1; 9 positions agree with TRBD2. Losses at the gene ends were 3 bases for V and 6 bases for J; bases not matched to a gene: 6. The length of the CDR3 is 15 residues. Germline V gene lookup returns CDR1 WNHNN and CDR2 SYGVQD (reference sequence). The DNA for the CDR3 is TGCGCCAGCAGTGACACAGCGGGAGGTTTCAATGAGCAGTTCTTC. This codes for CASSDTAGGFNEQFF.

The V call is TRBV15, the J call TRBJ1-2; 7 bases map to TRBD1. Trimming cost V 2 bases and J 6 bases; bases outside gene matches: 9. CDR1 and CDR2 from the germline V gene are LNHNV and YYDKDF (reference sequence). CDR3 length equals 15 residues. CDR3 residues: CATSRPQGKVDGYTF. In DNA form, the CDR3 reads TGTGCCACCAGCAGACCACAGGGGAAAGTCGATGGCTACACCTTC.

The genes are TRBV4-1 and TRBJ2-7, with TRBD2 matching over 13 bases. Unmatched junction bases numbered 7, after V lost 4 bases and J lost 4 bases. The CDR3 is 16 residues long. The germline V gene has CDR1 MGHRA and CDR2 YSYEKL. CDR3 bases: TGCGCCAGCAGCCTGTCCGGGACTAGCGGGGTTTACGAGCAGTACTTC. This encodes CASSLSGTSGVYEQYF.

The rearrangement uses TRBV5-1 and TRBJ2-6; the D gene could be TRBD1 or TRBD2 (5 bases each). V was shortened by 4 bases and J by 3 bases, with 17 bases between the two germline ends. Germline lookup yields CDR1 SGHRS and CDR2 YFSETQ. This CDR3 contains 17 residues. CDR3 bases: TGCGCCAGCAGCCTACAGGTTAGGACTGGTGGGGCCAACGTCCTGACTTTC. It translates to CASSLQVRTGGANVLTF.

V gene TRBV9 combines with J gene TRBJ2-6; 13 bases match TRBD2. V was pared by 4 bases and J by 2 bases, with 6 bases of the junction left unmatched. The germline V gene has CDR1 SGDLS and CDR2 YYNGEE. The CDR3 totals 18 residues. The CDR3 sequence: CASSPRTSGSPGANVLTF. CDR3 nucleotide sequence: TGTGCCAGCAGCCCCAGGACTAGCGGGAGCCCTGGGGCCAACGTCCTGACTTTC.

The gene calls are TRBV11-3 and TRBJ2-7; 7 bases align to TRBD2. The germline V gene encodes CDR1 SGHNT and CDR2 YENEEA. With 5 bases clipped from V and 7 bases from J, the junction kept 17 bases outside the gene matches. CDR3 length equals 16 residues. CDR3 protein: CASSPGGRSRGGEQYF. As DNA, the CDR3 is TGTGCCAGCAGCCCAGGTGGGCGGTCCCGGGGAGGGGAGCAGTACTTC.

V is TRBV10-2 and J is TRBJ2-7; 9 bases match TRBD1. Trimming removed 8 bases from V and 3 bases from J; junction bases left unmatched: 8. The germline gives CDR1 WSHSY, CDR2 SAAADI. There are 14 residues in the CDR3. CDR3 in amino acids: CASGDRVGGYEQYF. The DNA for the CDR3 is TGCGCCAGCGGGGACAGGGTCGGGGGCTACGAGCAGTACTTC.